The 4 T cell receptor beta chains listed next were all sequenced from one sample in a study of blood T cell repertoires in COVID-19. Sequencing used immunoSEQ multiplex PCR; TCRdb keeps in-frame clones, though not all of them. The data hold about 190,000 clones, with 90% observed a single time. Sequencing was carried out using peripheral blood. These receptors were collected from a man aged 45-65 years with acute or convalescent COVID-19.

The V and J genes are TRBV24-1 and TRBJ1-1, with 8 nucleotides matching TRBD1. Germline V gene sequence: CDR1 KGHDR, CDR2 SFDVKD. This CDR3 has 16 residues. J lost 2 bases, V lost 2 bases, and 6 bases had no gene match. CDR3 nucleotides: TGTGCCACCAGTGATTCAAGACAGGGGAGTAACACTGAAGCTTTCTTT. Residues: CATSDSRQGSNTEAFF.

The rearrangement links TRBV6-5 to TRBJ2-3, with 9 bases aligning to TRBD1. With 5 bases clipped from V and 4 bases from J, the junction kept 7 bases outside the gene matches. The CDR3 is 15 amino acids. Germline V gene lookup returns CDR1 MNHEY and CDR2 SVGAGI. The CDR3 DNA sequence: TGTGCCAGCAGTAAACAGGGGGCTGGGTCAGATACGCAGTATTTT. Amino acid sequence: CASSKQGAGSDTQYF.

CDR3 sequence: CASSLRYGHNQPQHF. The DNA for the CDR3 is TGTGCCAGCAGCTTAAGATATGGGCACAATCAGCCCCAGCATTTT. The chain links TRBV7-2 to TRBJ1-5, with no clear D. The CDR3 consists of 15 residues. From germline, CDR1 is SGHTA and CDR2 FQGNSA. V was shortened by 2 bases and J by 3 bases, with 11 bases between the two germline ends.

This chain connects TRBV5-1 to TRBJ2-1, with D hard to call. The CDR3 is made up of 13 amino acids. Germline CDR1 and CDR2: SGHRS and YFSETQ. With 4 bases removed from V and 8 bases from J, the gap between germline ends came to 13 bases. The CDR3 spells CASSDDTRDEQFF. CDR3 bases: TGCGCCAGCAGCGACGACACGCGCGATGAGCAGTTCTTC.